The entry below describes one T cell receptor beta chain. This entry is derived from a study of blood T cell repertoires in COVID-19. About the study: COVID-19 samples from acute and convalescent phases originated in the United States, Italy and Spain. Nucleic acid was either cDNA or gDNA, and it came from T cells, B-cell-depleted T cells, or PBMCs.

The J segment lost 4 bases and the V segment lost 6 bases, leaving 8 bases of the junction unmatched. The germline V gene encodes CDR1 ENHRY and CDR2 SYGVKD. The CDR3 has 14 residues. In the original processing: Reference gene primer amplification gave estimated nucleated cell counts. Clones were sequenced by immunoSEQ multiplex PCR, and TCRdb holds only the in-frame ones, with some missing. V and J calls and clone size come straight from that table; D and trimming were deduced from the DNA. Seen here are 210,000 or so clones, around four fifths observed once, and the top ten hold around 19%. The sequenced material came from peripheral blood. The rearrangement links TRBV10-3 to TRBJ2-7; 8 positions agree with TRBD2. The clonotype was recovered from a human donor in a cohort sampled during active COVID-19. The CDR3 DNA follows: TGTGCCATCAGAGGAGCGGGAGAACCGTACGAGCAGTACTTC. Protein sequence: CAIRGAGEPYEQYF.